This TCR beta chain was profiled in a study of spatial heterogeneity in lung cancer. Time point denoted: sample taken at primary tumor resection. The donor population consisted of some 67 patients with untreated, early-stage non-small cell lung cancer. Whole RNA was taken from tumor, nontumor lung or frozen PBMC; it was then sequenced unsorted. In the library, each TCR cDNA molecule bore its own unique molecular identifier. TCRdb ran MiXCR on the 5' RACE reads and lists one entry per CDR3 protein. The repertoire has about 48,000 distinct CDR3 sequences, roughly 5% of them found once; the top ten carry approximately 12%. This clonotype has at least ten counts. Germline V gives CDR1 MGHRA, CDR2 YSYEKL. This CDR3 is built from 14 residues. Losses at the gene ends were 5 bases for V and 7 bases for J; bases not matched to a gene: 5.

The chain uses TRBV4-1 and TRBJ1-5, with 10 bases identical to TRBD1. The sequences come from PBMCs, collected at surgery. This TCR was recovered from a male donor with early-stage non-small cell lung cancer. This CDR3 reads CASSRQGAGQPQHF. CDR3 nucleotide sequence: TGCGCCAGCAGCAGACAGGGGGCCGGGCAGCCCCAGCATTTT.